These 22 T cell receptor beta chains share one sample of origin, sequenced in a study of blood T cell repertoires in COVID-19. Assay: immunoSEQ multiplex PCR; the TCRdb copy retains only in-frame clones and omits some. The data show 95,000 to 150,000 clones, over 80% seen once. The sequenced sample was peripheral blood. These receptors were collected from a man aged 55 to 70 with acute or convalescent COVID-19.

Points on this clone: This likely came from a read error, as a far larger clone is one base away. The chain carries TRBV11-2 and TRBJ2-7; 14 bases map to TRBD2. The CDR3 extends over 14 amino acids. Trimming cost V 6 bases and J 4 bases; bases outside gene matches: 2. In germline, CDR1 is SGHAT, CDR2 FQNNGV. The CDR3 bases are TGTGCCAGCAGTGGGACTAGCGGGAGTTACGAGCAGTACTTC. Protein product: CASSGTSGSYEQYF.

V and J are TRBV5-1 and TRBJ2-3; the D gene is possibly TRBD2 (6 bases). Trimming stripped 1 base from V and 0 bases from J, with 9 bases between. In germline, CDR1 is SGHRS, CDR2 YFSETQ. The CDR3 loop spans 15 amino acids. For the CDR3, the DNA is TGCGCCAGCAGCTTGCCCGGGAGCAGCACAGATACGCAGTATTTT. Translation gives CASSLPGSSTDTQYF. The whole variable domain, filled in from reference TRBV5-1 and TRBJ2-3, reads KAGVTQTPRYLIKTRGQQVTLSCSPISGHRSVSWYQQTPGQGLQFLFEYFSETQRNKGNFPGRFSGRQFSNSRSEMNVSTLELGDSALYLCASSLPGSSTDTQYFGPGTRLTVL.

The chain has TRBV5-1 and TRBJ2-7; weak D call: TRBD2 (5 bases). Germline V gene sequence: CDR1 SGHRS, CDR2 YFSETQ. The CDR3 spans 13 residues. V was pared by 1 base and J by 6 bases, with 11 bases between. As DNA, the CDR3 is TGCGCCAGCAGCTTGACCCCCCGGGGCGAGCAGTACTTC. Amino acids: CASSLTPRGEQYF.

The J gene is TRBJ2-1, the V gene TRBV7-8, with TRBD2 matching 7 bases. The CDR3 totals 12 residues. Germline V gene lookup returns CDR1 SGHVS and CDR2 FQNEAQ. V lost 5 bases and J lost 15; bases outside the gene matches: 10. The CDR3 nucleotides are TGTGCCAGCAGCCAAAGCGGGATTACCGGGTTCTTC. Translating gives CASSQSGITGFF.

This clone was seen only once. V gene TRBV6-1 combines with J gene TRBJ2-7, with 10 bases lining up with TRBD1. Germline V gene data show CDR1 as MNHNS and CDR2 as SASEGT. The CDR3 loop spans 14 amino acids. J gave up 4 bases and V 0 bases, and 0 bases lay outside the gene matches. Written as DNA, the CDR3 is TGTGCCAGCAGTGAAGCGGGACAGGGGTACGAGCAGTACTTC. Translated, it gives CASSEAGQGYEQYF.

The chain employs TRBV3-1 (or the pseudogene TRBV3-2) and TRBJ1-1, with no clear D. The CDR3 sequence is 13 residues long. Germline CDR1 LGHDT, CDR2 YNNKEL (reference sequence). V was trimmed by 2 bases and J by 2 bases, leaving 6 bases between them. The CDR3 coding sequence is TGTGCCAGCAGCCAACCCGGTAACACTGAAGCTTTCTTT. This codes for CASSQPGNTEAFF.

The count of this clone is one. This chain connects TRBV24-1 to TRBJ2-3; 8 bases align to TRBD1. The germline gives CDR1 KGHDR, CDR2 SFDVKD. There are 15 residues in the CDR3. Unmatched junction bases numbered 7, after V lost 9 bases and J lost 0 bases. The CDR3 loop reads CATGTGETSTDTQYF. The CDR3 coding sequence is TGTGCCACCGGGACAGGAGAGACTAGCACAGATACGCAGTATTTT.

This rearrangement joins TRBV7-3 to TRBJ2-3; TRBD2 aligns across 7 bases. V trimming: 5 bases; J trimming: 2 bases; junction bases outside the gene matches: 10. The CDR3 covers 16 residues. The germline gives CDR1 SGHTA, CDR2 FQGTGA. The CDR3 sequence: CASSRGDSFNTDTQYF. Here the CDR3 DNA reads TGTGCCAGCAGCCGGGGGGATTCATTCAACACAGATACGCAGTATTTT.

The rearrangement uses TRBV7-9 and TRBJ2-3; 13 nucleotides match TRBD2. V gave up 5 bases and J gave up 2 bases; unmatched junction bases: 4. CDR1 SEHNR and CDR2 FQNEAQ come from the germline V gene (reference sequence). The length of the CDR3 is 16 residues. CDR3 amino acids: CASSLGLAGPTDTQYF. The CDR3, as DNA: TGTGCCAGCAGCCTGGGACTAGCGGGACCCACAGATACGCAGTATTTT.

V gene TRBV28 combines with J gene TRBJ1-2; D uncertain. Germline CDR1 and CDR2: MDHEN and SYDVKM. V was cut by 2 bases and J by 5 bases, with 9 bases left in between. This CDR3 region has 13 residues. CDR3 in amino acids: CASSLGLWYGYTF. As DNA, the CDR3 is TGTGCCAGCAGTTTAGGCTTGTGGTATGGCTACACCTTC.

The rearrangement links TRBV6-5 to TRBJ1-4, with 9 bases identical to TRBD1. V shed 0 bases, J shed 7 bases, and the junction held 3 bases outside the gene matches. Germline V lookup: CDR1 MNHEY, CDR2 SVGAGI. This CDR3 contains 15 residues. The CDR3, as DNA: TGTGCCAGCAGTTACTCCGGGACAGGGTTTGAAAAACTGTTTTTT. Translated, it gives CASSYSGTGFEKLFF.

The CDR3 loop reads CASSPGTEYGYTF. The DNA of the CDR3 is TGTGCCAGCTCACCTGGGACAGAATATGGCTACACCTTC. V and J are TRBV18 and TRBJ1-2; 7 nucleotides line up with TRBD1. CDR3 size: 13 residues. V dropped 3 bases and J dropped 5; count of bases not matched to a gene: 3. Germline CDR1 reads KGHSH; CDR2 reads LQKENI.

There are a few counts of this clone. The chain is built from TRBV27 and TRBJ2-1; 11 bases agree with TRBD2. Germline V lookup: CDR1 MNHEY, CDR2 SMNVEV (reference sequence). Losses at the gene ends were 4 bases for V and 6 bases for J; bases not matched to a gene: 11. This CDR3 region has 17 residues. The CDR3 DNA reads as TGTGCCAGCAGTTCCCCGGTTTTAGCGGGAGGGCTCAATGAGCAGTTCTTC. Translation: CASSSPVLAGGLNEQFF.

J is TRBJ1-5 and V is TRBV6-1; 8 bases match TRBD1. CDR1 is MNHNS and CDR2 is SASEGT in the germline V gene. V shed 5 bases, J shed 1 base, and the junction held 4 bases outside the gene matches. The CDR3 covers 15 residues. The CDR3 spells CASSLQGGSNQPQHF. DNA of the CDR3: TGTGCCAGCAGTCTACAGGGGGGAAGCAATCAGCCCCAGCATTTT.

The V gene is TRBV5-1, the J gene TRBJ2-2; D is perhaps TRBD1 (6 bases). Trimming took 4 bases from V and 4 from J, leaving 14 bases between them. CDR3 length: 15 residues. In germline, CDR1 is SGHRS, CDR2 YFSETQ. The CDR3, as DNA: TGCGCCAGCAGCCTCGGAAAACAGGGCACCGGGGAGCTGTTTTTT. It translates to CASSLGKQGTGELFF.

The CDR3 reads CAWRERSGRAKTQYF. CDR3 in DNA: TGTGCCTGGAGGGAGAGGAGCGGGAGAGCGAAGACCCAGTACTTC. The chain recombines TRBV30 with TRBJ2-5; the match to TRBD2 covers 8 bases. The CDR3 length is 15 residues. Germline V lookup: CDR1 GTSNPN, CDR2 SVGIG (reference sequence). Germline trimming cut 3 bases from V and 6 bases from J; bases unmatched to any gene: 12.

This clone has a handful of counts. V is TRBV7-8 and J is TRBJ1-5; TRBD1 is a possible D gene (6 bases). The V gene lost 8 bases and the J gene lost 4 bases, with 18 bases spanning the gap. Germline assignment: CDR1 SGHVS and CDR2 FQNEAQ. The CDR3 consists of 15 residues. CDR3 in DNA: TGTGCCAGCGCCCGAAGTAGGGGGGGGAATCAGCCCCAGCATTTT. Translating gives CASARSRGGNQPQHF. Looking up the rest from reference TRBV7-8 and TRBJ1-5 gives the full variable domain: GAGVSQSPRYKVAKRGQDVALRCDPISGHVSLFWYQQALGQGPEFLTYFQNEAQLDKSGLPSDRFFAERPEGSVSTLKIQRTQQEDSAVYLCASARSRGGNQPQHFGDGTRLSIL.

J is TRBJ1-4 and V is TRBV28; 7 bases agree with TRBD1. Germline values: CDR1 MDHEN, CDR2 SYDVKM. This CDR3 is 14 amino acids long. The junction had 6 bases not matched to a gene; V was cut back by 6 bases and J by 5 bases. DNA for the CDR3: TGTGCCAGCAGGGGGACAGTGAAAAATGAAAAACTGTTTTTT. Its translation is CASRGTVKNEKLFF.

V usage is TRBV2 and J usage is TRBJ2-3; 12 bases line up with TRBD2. Losses at the gene ends were 6 bases for V and 4 bases for J; bases not matched to a gene: 8. Germline-derived CDR1 and CDR2 are SNHLY and FYNNEI. This CDR3 contains 16 residues. CDR3 amino acids: CASSDLAGGNADTQYF. The CDR3 region has the DNA TGTGCCAGCAGCGATCTAGCGGGAGGGAACGCAGATACGCAGTATTTT.

The V call is TRBV9, the J call TRBJ1-2; 11 nucleotides agree with TRBD1. The CDR3 spans 15 residues. V was pared by 3 bases and J by 2 bases, with 3 bases of the junction left unmatched. The germline gives CDR1 SGDLS, CDR2 YYNGEE. This CDR3 is CASSGRDRGNYGYTF. In DNA, the CDR3 is TGTGCCAGCAGCGGAAGGGACAGGGGGAACTATGGCTACACCTTC.

Written as DNA, the CDR3 is TGTGCCAGCAGCCAAGATCGAGGCAGGGGGCGAAACACTGAAGCTTTCTTT. This encodes CASSQDRGRGRNTEAFF. V and J are TRBV14 and TRBJ1-1; 8 nucleotides match TRBD1. V was clipped by 0 bases and J by 2 bases; unmatched bases: 8. This CDR3 is 17 amino acids long. CDR1 and CDR2 from the germline V gene are SGHDN and FVKESK.

This chain uses TRBV28 with TRBJ1-2, with TRBD1 identical over 8 bases. The CDR3 is 14 residues long. V lost 5 bases to trimming and J lost 6 bases; unmatched junction nucleotides: 8. Germline V gives CDR1 MDHEN, CDR2 SYDVKM. CDR3 nucleotide sequence: TGTGCCAGCAGTGCGTACAGGGGGGAGGATGGCTACACCTTC. This gives the protein CASSAYRGEDGYTF.